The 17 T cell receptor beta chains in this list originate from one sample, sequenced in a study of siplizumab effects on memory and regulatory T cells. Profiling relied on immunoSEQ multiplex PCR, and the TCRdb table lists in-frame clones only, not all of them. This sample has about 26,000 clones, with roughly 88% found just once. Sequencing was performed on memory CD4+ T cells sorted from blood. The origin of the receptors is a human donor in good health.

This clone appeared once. CDR3 in amino acids: CASGPDGQGANQPQHF. The CDR3, as DNA: TGTGCTAGTGGCCCTGATGGACAGGGGGCAAATCAGCCCCAGCATTTT. This chain links TRBV12-5 with TRBJ1-5; 11 nucleotides match TRBD1. V lost 6 bases to trimming and J lost 4 bases; unmatched junction nucleotides: 8. The CDR3 has 16 amino acids. Germline V CDR1 and CDR2: LGHNT, FRNRAP.

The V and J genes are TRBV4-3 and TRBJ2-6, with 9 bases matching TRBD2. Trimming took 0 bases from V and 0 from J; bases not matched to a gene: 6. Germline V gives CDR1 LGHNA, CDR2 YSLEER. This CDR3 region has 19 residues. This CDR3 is CASSQEGPSGNSGANVLTF. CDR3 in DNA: TGCGCCAGCAGCCAAGAGGGCCCTAGCGGGAACTCTGGGGCCAACGTCCTGACTTTC.

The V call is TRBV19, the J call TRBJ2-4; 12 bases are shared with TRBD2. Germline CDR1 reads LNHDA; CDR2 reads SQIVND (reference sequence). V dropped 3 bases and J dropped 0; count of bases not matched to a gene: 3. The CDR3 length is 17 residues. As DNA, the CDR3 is TGTGCCAGTAGTATCCTAGCGGGAGGGGTAGCCAAAAACATTCAGTACTTC. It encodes CASSILAGGVAKNIQYF.

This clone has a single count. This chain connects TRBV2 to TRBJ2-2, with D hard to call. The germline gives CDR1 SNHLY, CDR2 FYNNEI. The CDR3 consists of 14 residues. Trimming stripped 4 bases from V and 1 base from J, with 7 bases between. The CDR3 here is CASSVHGNTGELFF. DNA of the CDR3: TGTGCCAGCAGTGTCCATGGGAACACCGGGGAGCTGTTTTTT.

The CDR3 DNA reads as TGTGCCAGCCTTCCTGGCGGGAGGACTCGTTCCTACGAGCAGTACTTC. Translated: CASLPGGRTRSYEQYF. The V and J genes are TRBV18 and TRBJ2-7; 8 positions match TRBD2. This CDR3 has 16 amino acids. Trimming took 8 bases from V and 1 from J; bases not matched to a gene: 13. Germline assignment: CDR1 KGHSH and CDR2 LQKENI.

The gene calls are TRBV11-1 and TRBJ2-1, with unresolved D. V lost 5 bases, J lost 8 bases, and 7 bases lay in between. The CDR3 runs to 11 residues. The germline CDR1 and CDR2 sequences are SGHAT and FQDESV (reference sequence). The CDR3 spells CASSLKHEQFF. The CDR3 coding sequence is TGTGCCAGCAGCCTGAAGCATGAGCAGTTCTTC.

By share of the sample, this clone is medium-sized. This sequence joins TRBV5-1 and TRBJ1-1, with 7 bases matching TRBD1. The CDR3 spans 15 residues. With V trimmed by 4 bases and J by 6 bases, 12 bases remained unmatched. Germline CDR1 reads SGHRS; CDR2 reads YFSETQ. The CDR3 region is CASSLETGLAPEAFF. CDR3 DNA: TGCGCCAGCAGCCTGGAGACAGGGTTGGCGCCTGAAGCTTTCTTT.

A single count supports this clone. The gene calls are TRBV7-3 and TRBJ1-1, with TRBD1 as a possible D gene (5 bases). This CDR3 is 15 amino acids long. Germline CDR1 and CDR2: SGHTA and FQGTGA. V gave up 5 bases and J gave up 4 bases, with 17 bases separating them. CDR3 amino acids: CASSPQGVATTEAFF. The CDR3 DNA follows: TGTGCCAGCAGCCCACAAGGGGTTGCAACCACTGAAGCTTTCTTT.

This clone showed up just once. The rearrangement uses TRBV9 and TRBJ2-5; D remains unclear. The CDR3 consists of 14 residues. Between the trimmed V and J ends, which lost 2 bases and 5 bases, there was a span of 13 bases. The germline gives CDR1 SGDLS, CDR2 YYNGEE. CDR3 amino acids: CASSVSQGAETQYF. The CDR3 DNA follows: TGTGCCAGCAGCGTGTCCCAAGGTGCGGAGACCCAGTACTTC.

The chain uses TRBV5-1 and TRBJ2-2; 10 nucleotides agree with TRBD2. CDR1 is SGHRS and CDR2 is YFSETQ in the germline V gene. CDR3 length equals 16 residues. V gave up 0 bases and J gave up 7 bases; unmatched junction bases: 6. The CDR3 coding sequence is TGCGCCAGCAGCTTGGTCGCTAGCGGGAGTATCGGGGAGCTGTTTTTT. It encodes CASSLVASGSIGELFF.

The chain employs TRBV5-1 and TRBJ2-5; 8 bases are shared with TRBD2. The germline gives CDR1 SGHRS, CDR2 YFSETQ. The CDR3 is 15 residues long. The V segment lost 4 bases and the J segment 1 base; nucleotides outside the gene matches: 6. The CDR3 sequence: CASSPRAGGQETQYF. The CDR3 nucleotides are TGCGCCAGCAGCCCCAGGGCGGGAGGCCAAGAGACCCAGTACTTC.

The CDR3 here is CASSRDGFGSNQPQHF. CDR3 DNA sequence: TGTGCCAGTAGTAGGGACGGCTTCGGTAGCAATCAGCCCCAGCATTTT. The rearrangement joins TRBV19 to TRBJ1-5; maybe TRBD1 (5 bases). The germline CDR1 and CDR2 sequences are LNHDA and SQIVND (reference sequence). CDR3 length: 16 residues. Trimming pared 4 bases from V and 0 bases from J, leaving 13 bases between.

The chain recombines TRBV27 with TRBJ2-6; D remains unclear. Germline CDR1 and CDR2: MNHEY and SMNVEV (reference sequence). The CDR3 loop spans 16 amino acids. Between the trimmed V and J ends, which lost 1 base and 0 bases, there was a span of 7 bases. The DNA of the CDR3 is TGTGCCAGCAGTTTATTTGTTTCCTCTGGGGCCAACGTCCTGACTTTC. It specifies CASSLFVSSGANVLTF.

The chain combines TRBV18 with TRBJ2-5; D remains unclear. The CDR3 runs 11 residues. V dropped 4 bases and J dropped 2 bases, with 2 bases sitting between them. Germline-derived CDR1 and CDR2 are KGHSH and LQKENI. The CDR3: CASSQQETQYF. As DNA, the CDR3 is TGTGCCAGCTCACAACAAGAGACCCAGTACTTC.

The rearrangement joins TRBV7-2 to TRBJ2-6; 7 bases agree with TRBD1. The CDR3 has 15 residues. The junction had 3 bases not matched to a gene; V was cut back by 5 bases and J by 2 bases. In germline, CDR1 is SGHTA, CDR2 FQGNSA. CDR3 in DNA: TGTGCCAGCAGCGCGCAGGGGGCTGGGGCCAACGTCCTGACTTTC. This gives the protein CASSAQGAGANVLTF.

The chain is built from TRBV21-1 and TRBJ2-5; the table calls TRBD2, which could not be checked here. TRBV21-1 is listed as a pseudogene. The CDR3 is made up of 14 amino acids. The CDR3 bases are TGTGCCAGCAGCAATCGAAGGTCCGGGGAGACCCAGTACTTC. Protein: CASSNRRSGETQYF.

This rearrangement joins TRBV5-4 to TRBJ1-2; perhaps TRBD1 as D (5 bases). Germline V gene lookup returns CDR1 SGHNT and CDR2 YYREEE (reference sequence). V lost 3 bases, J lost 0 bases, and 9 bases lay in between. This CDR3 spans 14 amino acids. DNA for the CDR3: TGTGCCAGCAGCTCCGACAGAGCTAACTATGGCTACACCTTC. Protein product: CASSSDRANYGYTF.